This record concerns one T cell receptor beta chain sequence. Its cognate antigen is unknown. The data derive from a study of T cell responses to AZD1222 COVID-19 vaccine. Germline V lookup: CDR1 SNHLY, CDR2 FYNNEI. Trimming removed 6 bases from V and 10 bases from J, with 13 bases in between. CDR3 length: 13 residues. Measured with immunoSEQ multiplex PCR; TCRdb has only the in-frame clones, and not every one. Among approximately 150,000 clones, about 91% were seen once, and the ten largest hold about 2.3%. Study results and caveats: Dominant CD4 TCR responses targeted spike regions 160-218 and 743-854. Compared with day 0, the breadth and depth of the Spike-specific TCR repertoire rose significantly after two doses of AZD1222.

The receptor was isolated from an adult in good health. This specimen consisted of peripheral blood, obtained on day 0 of AZD1222 vaccination. The chain recombines TRBV2 with TRBJ1-6; D not certain. CDR3 sequence reads: CASRVISGSPLHF. CDR3 nucleotide sequence: TGTGCCAGCAGGGTTATTAGTGGCTCACCCCTCCACTTT.